This T cell receptor beta chain was recovered during a study of T cell responses to AZD1222 COVID-19 vaccine. The germline gives CDR1 MNHEY, CDR2 SVGAGI. Trimming removed 2 bases from V and 3 bases from J; junction bases left unmatched: 1. The CDR3 has 13 amino acids. A remark on this clone: Its antigen remains unidentified.

Second-dose intervals of approximately 4 or approximately 12 weeks were pooled. General study points: Once two AZD1222 doses were given, Spike-specific TCR breadth and depth went up. Nearly half of spike-specific TCRs reportedly go after variant regions that carry no mutations.

Sequencing used immunoSEQ multiplex PCR; TCRdb keeps in-frame clones, though not all of them. The sample yields some 150,000 clones, approximately 88% seen once. The TCR originated in an adult who received the AZD1222 COVID-19 vaccine. The sample here was peripheral blood, taken 28 days after the second AZD1222 dose. This chain uses TRBV6-5 with TRBJ2-7, with 7 bases aligning to TRBD2. Here the CDR3 reads CASSYAGDYEQYF. CDR3 nucleotides: TGTGCCAGCAGTTACGCGGGAGACTACGAGCAGTACTTC.